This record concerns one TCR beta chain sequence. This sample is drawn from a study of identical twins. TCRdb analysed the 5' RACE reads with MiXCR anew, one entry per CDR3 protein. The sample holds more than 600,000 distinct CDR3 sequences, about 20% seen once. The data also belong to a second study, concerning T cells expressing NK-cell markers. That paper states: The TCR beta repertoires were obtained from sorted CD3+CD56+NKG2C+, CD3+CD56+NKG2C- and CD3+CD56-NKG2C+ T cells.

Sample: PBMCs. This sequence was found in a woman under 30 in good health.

Here the CDR3 reads CASSLQGLAGYNEQFF. The DNA of the CDR3 is TGTGCCAGCAGCCTACAGGGACTAGCGGGGTACAATGAGCAGTTCTTC. The chain combines TRBV7-2 with TRBJ2-1; 13 bases fit TRBD2. Germline values: CDR1 SGHTA, CDR2 FQGNSA. V shed 5 bases and J 4 bases; nucleotides not matched to a gene: 5. The CDR3 sequence is 16 residues long.